A selection of T cell receptor beta chains follows, all from one sample in a study of blood T cell repertoires in COVID-19. Sequencing used immunoSEQ multiplex PCR; TCRdb keeps in-frame clones, though not all of them. The data contain around 290,000 clones, around 90% of them singletons. Sample: PBMCs or T cells enriched from blood (not recorded which). These receptors were taken from a woman in her 40s who had recovered from COVID-19. Both conserved end residues are part of each CDR3. Each record gives: V gene, D gene, clone size, J gene, CDR3 protein, CDR3 DNA. The D gene is left open where the match is weak. Rows may omit the clone size; those that give it use once, few, many or a size class.

V gene: TRBV24-1
D gene: TRBD2
clone size: .
J gene: TRBJ2-1
CDR3 protein: CATSRGGLAGYNEQFF
CDR3 DNA: TGTGCCACCAGTAGGGGGGGACTAGCGGGTTACAATGAGCAGTTCTTC

V gene: TRBV24-1
D gene: .
clone size: .
J gene: TRBJ2-1
CDR3 protein: CATSDAGVASVHEQFF
CDR3 DNA: TGTGCCACCAGTGATGCAGGGGTCGCCTCAGTCCATGAGCAGTTCTTC

V gene: TRBV19
D gene: TRBD2
clone size: .
J gene: TRBJ2-1
CDR3 protein: CASTDGLAGGLSYNEQFF
CDR3 DNA: TGTGCCAGTACCGACGGACTAGCGGGGGGGTTATCCTACAATGAGCAGTTCTTC

V gene: TRBV4-1
D gene: TRBD1
clone size: .
J gene: TRBJ1-2
CDR3 protein: CASSQGPLGGTYRRTNYGYTF
CDR3 DNA: TGCGCCAGCAGCCAAGGCCCTCTAGGGGGCACATACCGAAGAACTAACTATGGCTACACCTTC

V gene: TRBV5-5
D gene: TRBD1
clone size: once
J gene: TRBJ1-2
CDR3 protein: CASSLGQGVTGGYTF
CDR3 DNA: TGTGCCAGCAGCTTGGGCCAGGGGGTTACGGGCGGCTACACCTTC

V gene: TRBV5-4
D gene: TRBD2
clone size: .
J gene: TRBJ2-2
CDR3 protein: CASSLPLAGGNTGELFF
CDR3 DNA: TGTGCCAGCAGCTTGCCCCTAGCGGGGGGGAACACCGGGGAGCTGTTTTTT

V gene: TRBV18
D gene: .
clone size: .
J gene: TRBJ1-2
CDR3 protein: CASSPISGEGYTF
CDR3 DNA: TGTGCCAGCTCACCTATTAGCGGCGAGGGCTACACCTTC

V gene: TRBV18
D gene: TRBD2
clone size: .
J gene: TRBJ2-1
CDR3 protein: CASSPPWGGYNEQFF
CDR3 DNA: TGTGCCAGCTCACCACCCTGGGGGGGTTACAATGAGCAGTTCTTC

V gene: TRBV19
D gene: .
clone size: few
J gene: TRBJ1-1
CDR3 protein: CASSITPGGSNTEAFF
CDR3 DNA: TGTGCCAGTAGTATAACGCCCGGGGGGTCGAACACTGAAGCTTTCTTT

V gene: TRBV4-1
D gene: TRBD1
clone size: once
J gene: TRBJ2-6
CDR3 protein: CASSQVVTGGASGANVLTF
CDR3 DNA: TGCGCCAGCAGCCAAGTGGTGACAGGGGGCGCCTCTGGGGCCAACGTCCTGACTTTC

V gene: TRBV2
D gene: .
clone size: .
J gene: TRBJ1-5
CDR3 protein: CASSEAKTGNQPQHF
CDR3 DNA: TGTGCCAGCAGTGAAGCCAAGACAGGCAATCAGCCCCAGCATTTT

V gene: TRBV18
D gene: TRBD1
clone size: .
J gene: TRBJ1-2
CDR3 protein: CASSPSTGEGYGYTF
CDR3 DNA: TGTGCCAGCTCACCAAGCACAGGGGAAGGCTATGGCTACACCTTC

V gene: TRBV4-1
D gene: .
clone size: many
J gene: TRBJ1-6
CDR3 protein: CASSQDNGGLSSPLHF
CDR3 DNA: TGCGCCAGCAGCCAAGATAACGGGGGGCTTAGTTCACCCCTCCACTTT

V gene: TRBV5-1
D gene: TRBD1
clone size: .
J gene: TRBJ1-2
CDR3 protein: CASSLAVTGASYGYTF
CDR3 DNA: TGCGCCAGCAGCTTGGCGGTCACAGGGGCGAGCTATGGCTACACCTTC

V gene: TRBV7-9
D gene: .
clone size: .
J gene: TRBJ1-3
CDR3 protein: CASSFHRREYSGNTIYF
CDR3 DNA: TGTGCCAGCAGTTTCCATCGTAGGGAGTACTCTGGAAACACCATATATTTT

V gene: TRBV3-1/TRBV3-2
D gene: TRBD2
clone size: .
J gene: TRBJ2-3
CDR3 protein: CASSRPTSGSRADTQYF
CDR3 DNA: TGTGCCAGCAGCCGACCGACTAGCGGGAGTCGTGCAGATACGCAGTATTTT

V gene: TRBV5-1
D gene: TRBD2
clone size: .
J gene: TRBJ2-5
CDR3 protein: CASSRDPPSGVQTQYF
CDR3 DNA: TGCGCCAGCAGCCGAGACCCCCCTAGCGGGGTACAGACCCAGTACTTC

V gene: TRBV27
D gene: TRBD1
clone size: .
J gene: TRBJ1-2
CDR3 protein: CASSPRDRVGGYTF
CDR3 DNA: TGTGCCAGCAGTCCGCGGGACAGGGTGGGTGGCTACACCTTC

V gene: TRBV6-5
D gene: TRBD2
clone size: .
J gene: TRBJ2-3
CDR3 protein: CASSSPPGRGTDTQYF
CDR3 DNA: TGTGCCAGCAGTTCCCCCCCGGGGAGGGGCACAGATACGCAGTATTTT

V gene: TRBV29-1
D gene: TRBD2
clone size: .
J gene: TRBJ2-1
CDR3 protein: CSVRGTSGYNEQFF
CDR3 DNA: TGCAGCGTTCGGGGGACTAGCGGCTACAATGAGCAGTTCTTC

V gene: TRBV4-1
D gene: TRBD2
clone size: .
J gene: TRBJ2-1
CDR3 protein: CASSQLVLAESSYNEQFF
CDR3 DNA: TGCGCCAGCAGCCAATTAGTACTAGCGGAGAGCTCCTACAATGAGCAGTTCTTC

V gene: TRBV6-4
D gene: .
clone size: .
J gene: TRBJ1-1
CDR3 protein: CASSAYGGLGAEAFF
CDR3 DNA: TGTGCCAGCAGTGCCTACGGGGGGCTTGGAGCTGAAGCTTTCTTT